A selection of T cell receptor beta chains follows, all from one sample in a study of cytomegalovirus exposure and HLA in healthy donors. This table comes from immunoSEQ multiplex PCR, and its TCRdb copy is limited to in-frame clones, with some not included. The data hold some 130,000 clones, with 50% to 65% observed a single time. Sequencing input: PBMCs. The source is a man aged 35-49 years in good health and CMV-seropositive. CDR3s include the opening cysteine and the closing phenylalanine or tryptophan. The order of the fields is clone size, D gene, V gene, CDR3 length, J gene, CDR3 protein, CDR3 DNA. D genes are given only for firm matches. Clone size is given for some rows only: seen once, a few or many times, or a class if the clone is expanded.

-	TRBD2	TRBV2	18	TRBJ2-7	CASSERGSQRGEGYEQYF	TGTGCCAGCAGTGAAAGGGGATCCCAGCGGGGAGAAGGTTACGAGCAGTACTTC
-	TRBD1	TRBV7-2	15	TRBJ1-2	CASSPTGTGGVGYTF	TGTGCCAGCAGCCCTACCGGGACAGGAGGGGTCGGCTACACCTTC
few	TRBD2	TRBV28	15	TRBJ2-2	CASGVSGRNTGELFF	TGTGCCAGCGGAGTTAGCGGGAGGAACACCGGGGAGCTGTTTTTT
-	TRBD1	TRBV5-1	15	TRBJ2-7	CASSSGTGSSYEQYF	TGCGCCAGCAGCTCCGGGACAGGGAGCTCCTACGAGCAGTACTTC
-	-	TRBV29-1	12	TRBJ1-2	CSVGGDSYGYTF	TGCAGCGTGGGGGGGGATTCCTATGGCTACACCTTC
-	TRBD2	TRBV5-6	16	TRBJ2-6	CASSLSGGSGANVLTF	TGTGCCAGCAGCTTGTCGGGGGGCTCTGGGGCCAACGTCCTGACTTTC
-	TRBD2	TRBV6-5	15	TRBJ2-1	CASTPTSGGHNEQFF	TGTGCCAGCACCCCCACTAGCGGGGGTCACAATGAGCAGTTCTTC
-	TRBD1	TRBV10-2	14	TRBJ1-5	CASRGTVSNQPQHF	TGCGCCAGCAGGGGGACAGTTAGCAATCAGCCCCAGCATTTT
-	TRBD1	TRBV5-4	15	TRBJ1-2	CASSSGQGRSYGYTF	TGTGCCAGCAGCAGCGGACAGGGGCGGAGCTATGGCTACACCTTC
few	TRBD2	TRBV4-1	16	TRBJ2-3	CASSQGAGGAVDTQYF	TGCGCCAGCAGCCAAGGAGCGGGGGGGGCGGTAGATACGCAGTATTTT
-	-	TRBV7-9	16	TRBJ2-1	CASSLARREWDNEQFF	TGTGCCAGCAGCTTAGCTCGGCGGGAATGGGACAATGAGCAGTTCTTC
-	TRBD1	TRBV6-5	14	TRBJ2-7	CASSRDRGSYEQYF	TGTGCCAGCAGTCGGGACAGGGGATCGTACGAGCAGTACTTC